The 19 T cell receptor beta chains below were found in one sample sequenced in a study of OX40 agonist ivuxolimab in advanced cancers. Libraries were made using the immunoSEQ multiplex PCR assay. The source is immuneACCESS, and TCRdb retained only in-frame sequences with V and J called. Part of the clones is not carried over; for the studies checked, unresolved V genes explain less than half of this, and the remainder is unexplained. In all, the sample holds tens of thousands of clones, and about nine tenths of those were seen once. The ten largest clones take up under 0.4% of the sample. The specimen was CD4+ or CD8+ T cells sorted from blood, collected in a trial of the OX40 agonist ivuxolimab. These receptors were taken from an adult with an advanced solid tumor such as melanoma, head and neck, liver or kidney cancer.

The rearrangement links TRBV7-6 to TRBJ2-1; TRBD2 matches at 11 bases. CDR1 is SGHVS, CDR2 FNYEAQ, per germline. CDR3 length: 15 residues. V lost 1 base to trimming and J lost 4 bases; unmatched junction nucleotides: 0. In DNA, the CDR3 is TGTGCCAGCAGCTTAGGACTAGCGGGATACAATGAGCAGTTCTTC. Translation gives CASSLGLAGYNEQFF.

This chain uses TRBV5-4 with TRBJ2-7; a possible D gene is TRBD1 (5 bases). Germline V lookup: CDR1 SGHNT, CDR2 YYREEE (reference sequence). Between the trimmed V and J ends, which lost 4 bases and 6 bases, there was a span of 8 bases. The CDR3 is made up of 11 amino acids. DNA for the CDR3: TGTGCCAGCAGCCACGACAGCGAGCAGTACTTC. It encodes CASSHDSEQYF. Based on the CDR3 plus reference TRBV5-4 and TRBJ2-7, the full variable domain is ETGVTQSPTHLIKTRGQQVTLRCSSQSGHNTVSWYQQALGQGPQFIFQYYREEENGRGNFPPRFSGLQFPNYSSELNVNALELDDSALYLCASSHDSEQYFGPGTRLTVT.

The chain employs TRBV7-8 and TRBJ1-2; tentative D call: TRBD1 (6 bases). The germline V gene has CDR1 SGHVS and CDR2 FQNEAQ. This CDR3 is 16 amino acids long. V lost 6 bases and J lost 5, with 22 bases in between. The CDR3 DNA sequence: TGTGCCAGCAGGGGGACCGGGGGCGGCTATCCATATGGCTACACCTTC. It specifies CASRGTGGGYPYGYTF.

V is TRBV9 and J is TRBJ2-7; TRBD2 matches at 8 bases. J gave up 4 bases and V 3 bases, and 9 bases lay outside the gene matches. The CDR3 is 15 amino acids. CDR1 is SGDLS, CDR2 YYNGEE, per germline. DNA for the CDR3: TGTGCCAGCAGCGAGAGTAGCGGGAATCAGTACGAGCAGTACTTC. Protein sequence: CASSESSGNQYEQYF.

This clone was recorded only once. CDR3 sequence (DNA): TGCGCCAGCAGCTTGGCGCGGACTAGCGGGAGCCCTGAGCAGTTCTTC. The encoded protein is CASSLARTSGSPEQFF. V and J are TRBV5-1 and TRBJ2-1, with TRBD2 matching 13 bases. The V gene end was trimmed by 0 bases and the J gene end by 9 bases; junction bases not matched to a gene: 6. Germline V gives CDR1 SGHRS, CDR2 YFSETQ. CDR3 size: 16 residues.

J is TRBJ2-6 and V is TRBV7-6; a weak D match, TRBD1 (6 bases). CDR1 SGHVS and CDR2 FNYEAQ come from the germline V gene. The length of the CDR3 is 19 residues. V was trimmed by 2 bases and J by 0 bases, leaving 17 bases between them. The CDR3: CASSLYGTSISSGANVLTF. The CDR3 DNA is TGTGCCAGCAGCTTATATGGGACATCCATAAGCTCTGGGGCCAACGTCCTGACTTTC.

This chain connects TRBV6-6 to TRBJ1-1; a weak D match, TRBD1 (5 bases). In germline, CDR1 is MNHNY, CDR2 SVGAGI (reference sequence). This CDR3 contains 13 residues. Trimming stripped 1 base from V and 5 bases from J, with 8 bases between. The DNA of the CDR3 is TGTGCCAGCAGTTACTATGGGGGGACTGAAGCTTTCTTT. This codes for CASSYYGGTEAFF.

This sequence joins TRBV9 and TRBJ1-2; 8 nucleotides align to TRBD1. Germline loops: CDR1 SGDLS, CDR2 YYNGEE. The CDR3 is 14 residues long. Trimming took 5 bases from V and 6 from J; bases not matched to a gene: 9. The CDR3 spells CASSATGGRDGYTF. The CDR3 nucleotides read TGTGCCAGCAGTGCTACAGGGGGTAGGGATGGCTACACCTTC.

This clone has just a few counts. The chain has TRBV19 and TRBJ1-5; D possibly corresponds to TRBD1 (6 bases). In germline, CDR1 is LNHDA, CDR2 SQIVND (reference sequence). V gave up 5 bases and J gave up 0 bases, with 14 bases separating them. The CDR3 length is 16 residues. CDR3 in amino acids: CASSPRTAYSNQPQHF. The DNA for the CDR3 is TGTGCCAGTAGTCCCCGGACAGCTTATAGCAATCAGCCCCAGCATTTT.

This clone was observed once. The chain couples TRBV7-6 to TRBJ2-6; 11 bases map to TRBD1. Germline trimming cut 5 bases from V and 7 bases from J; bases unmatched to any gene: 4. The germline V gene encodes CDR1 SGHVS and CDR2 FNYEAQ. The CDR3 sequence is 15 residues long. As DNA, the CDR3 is TGTGCCAGCAGCATGGGACAGGGGGGAGCCAACGTCCTGACTTTC. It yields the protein CASSMGQGGANVLTF.

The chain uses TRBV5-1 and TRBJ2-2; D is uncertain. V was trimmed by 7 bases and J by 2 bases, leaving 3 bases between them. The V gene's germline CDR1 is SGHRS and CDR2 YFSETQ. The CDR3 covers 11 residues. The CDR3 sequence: CASLNTGELFF. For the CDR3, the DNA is TGCGCCAGCCTCAACACCGGGGAGCTGTTTTTT.

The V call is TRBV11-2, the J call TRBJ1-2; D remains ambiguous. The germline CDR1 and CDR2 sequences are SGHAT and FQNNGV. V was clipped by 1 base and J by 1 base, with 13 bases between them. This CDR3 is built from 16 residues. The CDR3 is CASSLGGLLDNYGYTF. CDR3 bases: TGTGCCAGCAGCTTAGGAGGTCTACTGGATAACTATGGCTACACCTTC.

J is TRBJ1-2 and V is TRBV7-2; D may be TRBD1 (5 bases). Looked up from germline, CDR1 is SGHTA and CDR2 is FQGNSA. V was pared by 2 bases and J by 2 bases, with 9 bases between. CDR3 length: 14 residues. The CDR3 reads CASSLLGQNYGYTF. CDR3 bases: TGTGCCAGCAGCTTATTGGGGCAGAACTATGGCTACACCTTC.

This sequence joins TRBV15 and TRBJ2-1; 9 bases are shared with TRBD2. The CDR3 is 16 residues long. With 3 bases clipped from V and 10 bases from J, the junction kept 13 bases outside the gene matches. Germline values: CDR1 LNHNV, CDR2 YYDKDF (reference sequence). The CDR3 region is CATSRLPGLAQGEQFF. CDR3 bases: TGTGCCACCAGCAGGCTACCCGGACTAGCGCAAGGCGAGCAGTTCTTC.

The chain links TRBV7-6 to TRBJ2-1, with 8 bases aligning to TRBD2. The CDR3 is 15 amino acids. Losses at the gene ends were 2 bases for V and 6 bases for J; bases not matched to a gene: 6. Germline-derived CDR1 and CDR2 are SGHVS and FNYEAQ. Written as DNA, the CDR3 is TGTGCCAGCAGCTTACCTAGCGGGTTCAGCAATGAGCAGTTCTTC. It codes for CASSLPSGFSNEQFF.

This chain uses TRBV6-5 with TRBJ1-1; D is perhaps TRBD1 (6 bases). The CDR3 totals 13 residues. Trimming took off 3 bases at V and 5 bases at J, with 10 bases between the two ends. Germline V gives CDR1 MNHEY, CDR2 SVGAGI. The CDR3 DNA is TGTGCCAGCAGTTATATAAGGGGGACTGAAGCTTTCTTT. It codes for CASSYIRGTEAFF.

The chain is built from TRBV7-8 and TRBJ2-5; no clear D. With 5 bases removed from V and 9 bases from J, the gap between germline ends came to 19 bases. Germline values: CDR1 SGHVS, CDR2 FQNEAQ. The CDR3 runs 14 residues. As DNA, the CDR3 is TGTGCCAGCAGCCAAGTCATGGGGAACTCTGCCCAGTACTTC. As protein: CASSQVMGNSAQYF.

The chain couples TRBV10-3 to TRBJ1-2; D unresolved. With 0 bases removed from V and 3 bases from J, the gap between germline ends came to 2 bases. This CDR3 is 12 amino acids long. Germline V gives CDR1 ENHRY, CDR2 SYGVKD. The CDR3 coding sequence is TGTGCCATCAGTGAGTCGGACTATGGCTACACCTTC. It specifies CAISESDYGYTF.

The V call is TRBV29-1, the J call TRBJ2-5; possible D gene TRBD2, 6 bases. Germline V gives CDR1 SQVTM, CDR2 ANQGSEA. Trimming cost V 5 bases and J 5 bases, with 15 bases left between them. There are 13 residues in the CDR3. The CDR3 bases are TGCAGCGTTTTTGTCCTGGCGGGGGAGACCCAGTACTTC. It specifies CSVFVLAGETQYF.